The entry that follows covers one T cell receptor (beta chain) sequence. The table came from immunoSEQ multiplex PCR; TCRdb's copy has only in-frame clones and leaves some out. The table shows tens of thousands of clones, with 90% occurring only once. Germline assignment: CDR1 LGHNA and CDR2 YSLEER. The CDR3 contains 17 residues. J was trimmed by 5 bases and V by 4 bases; bases with no gene match: 15. The sample originates from a study of blood T cell repertoires in COVID-19. Input material: peripheral blood. This receptor was taken from a human donor in a cohort sampled during active COVID-19. The chain joins TRBV4-3 to TRBJ2-3, with 7 bases lining up with TRBD2. The CDR3 here is CASSRSLVGASGDTQYF. The CDR3 bases are TGCGCCAGCAGCCGGTCGCTGGTTGGGGCTAGCGGAGATACGCAGTATTTT.